One sample yielded the 16 T cell receptor beta chains listed below, sequenced in a study of metastatic and nonmetastatic thyroid tumors. Among the patients, none had received any treatment before thyroid surgery. TCRdb redid the clone calls on the PCR reads using MiXCR. The data hold tens of thousands of clones, with 3.5% to 5% observed a single time. Sequencing was carried out using blood. Every receptor here comes from a female donor with papillary thyroid cancer or a benign thyroid nodule (not recorded which). Some clones in this sample may be carry-over from other donors' samples.

This clone was detected a few times. V is TRBV19 and J is TRBJ1-5; tentatively, D is TRBD1 (6 bases). Trimming removed 3 bases at V and 4 bases at J, with 13 bases between. The CDR3 runs 15 residues. Germline V gene sequence: CDR1 LNHDA, CDR2 SQIVND (reference sequence). In nucleotides, the CDR3 is TGTGCCAGTAGTATTAATGACGACAGGAATCAGCCCCAGCATTTT. Translating gives CASSINDDRNQPQHF.

This clone turned up a few times. The CDR3 spells CASTMTSGSSYEQYF. CDR3 nucleotide sequence: TGTGCCAGCACCATGACTAGCGGGAGCTCCTACGAGCAGTACTTC. The chain carries TRBV6-1 and TRBJ2-7, with 12 bases matching TRBD2. From germline, CDR1 is MNHNS and CDR2 SASEGT. CDR3 length: 15 amino acids. With V trimmed by 7 bases and J by 0 bases, 4 bases remained unmatched.

This clone was observed many times. J is TRBJ2-3 and V is TRBV28, with D perhaps matching TRBD1 (6 bases). Trimming took 6 bases from V and 2 from J, leaving 15 bases between them. This CDR3 comprises 15 residues. Germline CDR1 MDHEN, CDR2 SYDVKM. The CDR3: CASRGAAQDTDTQYF. CDR3 DNA: TGTGCCAGCAGGGGGGCCGCACAGGACACAGATACGCAGTATTTT.

This clone is judged medium-sized. The chain joins TRBV28 to TRBJ1-1; D uncertain. CDR3 length: 15 residues. The germline gives CDR1 MDHEN, CDR2 SYDVKM. Trimming stripped 1 base from V and 1 base from J, with 10 bases between. In DNA, the CDR3 is TGTGCCAGCAGTTTATTTGGCCTGGGGAACACTGAAGCTTTCTTT. Translated: CASSLFGLGNTEAFF.

The chain recombines TRBV11-2 with TRBJ1-6; D unclear. This CDR3 region has 12 residues. Germline CDR1 reads SGHAT; CDR2 reads FQNNGV. Trimming removed 3 bases at V and 8 bases at J, with 5 bases between. CDR3 nucleotides: TGTGCCAGCAGCTTGTACGATTCACCCCTCCACTTT. Amino acid sequence: CASSLYDSPLHF.

This clone has more than one count but fewer than ten. This chain links TRBV2 with TRBJ2-5; D perhaps matches TRBD2 (6 bases). CDR3 size: 13 residues. The V gene's germline CDR1 is SNHLY and CDR2 FYNNEI. The ends were cut back, 4 bases at V and 11 bases at J, with 17 bases in the middle. The CDR3, as DNA: TGTGCCAGCAGTGGGATTAGCGGAGAGAAACAGTACTTC. Translation gives CASSGISGEKQYF.

Many counts were recorded for this clone. V usage is TRBV15 and J usage is TRBJ2-5; 9 bases agree with TRBD2. V lost 5 bases, J lost 4 bases, and 5 bases stayed unmatched. This CDR3 region has 14 residues. CDR1 LNHNV and CDR2 YYDKDF come from the germline V gene (reference sequence). In DNA form, the CDR3 reads TGTGCCACCAGCGGCGGGGGGGGGAGAGAGACCCAGTACTTC. As protein: CATSGGGGRETQYF.

Notes on this clone: One end of the junction varies from germline; a read error may be responsible. The chain carries TRBV2 and TRBJ2-7, with D hard to call. The length of the CDR3 is 12 residues. From germline, CDR1 is SNHLY and CDR2 FYNNEI. CDR3 amino acids: CAGSEKGYEQYF. The CDR3 DNA sequence: TGTGCCGGCAGTGAGAAGGGCTACGAGCAGTACTTC.

J is TRBJ1-2 and V is TRBV12-3 or TRBV12-4, with D tentatively TRBD1 (5 bases). CDR3 size: 12 residues. The V end lost 4 bases, the J end lost 8 bases, and 11 bases lay between the germline ends. The CDR3: CASSSKGIGYTF. CDR3 sequence (DNA): TGTGCCAGCAGTTCCAAGGGGATCGGCTACACCTTC.

As regards this clone: Possible read error: a much larger clone is one base away. The rearrangement links TRBV6-5 to TRBJ1-1; D uncertain. This CDR3 has 16 amino acids. Germline loops: CDR1 MNHEY, CDR2 SVGAGI. The CDR3 reads CASSFLVPGGNTESFF. CDR3 bases: TGTGCCAGCAGTTTCCTTGTTCCGGGAGGGAACACTGAATCTTTCTTT.

This sequence joins TRBV12-3 or TRBV12-4 and TRBJ2-3, with a possible D match to TRBD2 (6 bases). This CDR3 comprises 17 residues. V lost 4 bases and J lost 2, with 19 bases in between. CDR3 sequence reads: CASSWFGAGTSTDTQYF. The CDR3 coding sequence is TGTGCCAGCAGTTGGTTTGGGGCGGGAACCTCCACAGATACGCAGTATTTT.

The table lists this clone with many counts. This chain joins TRBV9 and TRBJ1-3, with 7 bases lining up with TRBD1. The germline CDR1 and CDR2 sequences are SGDLS and YYNGEE. V lost 3 bases, J lost 8 bases, and 14 bases stayed unmatched. The length of the CDR3 is 16 residues. CDR3 DNA sequence: TGTGCCAGCAGCGCAGACAGGGCCTCGGTGTGGGACACCATATATTTT. Translating gives CASSADRASVWDTIYF.

A word on this clone: Given a much more abundant clone one base away, this may be a read error. V gene TRBV5-1 combines with J gene TRBJ2-2, with D possibly TRBD2 on 5 matching bases. Trimming took off 7 bases at V and 5 bases at J, with 18 bases between the two ends. CDR1 is SGHRS and CDR2 is YFSETQ in the germline V gene. This CDR3 is 15 amino acids long. CDR3 sequence: CASGLFEGVTGELFF. The DNA of the CDR3 is TGCGCCAGCGGCCTATTTGAGGGAGTTACCGGGGAGCTGTTTTTT.

This clone was counted many times. The chain uses TRBV30 and TRBJ2-5; tentatively, D is TRBD1 (5 bases). Germline V gives CDR1 GTSNPN, CDR2 SVGIG (reference sequence). Trimming removed 2 bases from V and 6 bases from J, with 16 bases in between. CDR3 length equals 14 residues. As DNA, the CDR3 is TGTGCCTGGAGTAGCTCAGGGTTGGTGCAGACCCAGTACTTC. Amino acid sequence: CAWSSSGLVQTQYF.

This clone was recorded a few times. This chain connects TRBV28 to TRBJ1-2; 9 bases match TRBD1. V lost 4 bases to trimming and J lost 8 bases; unmatched junction nucleotides: 11. The CDR3 runs 15 residues. Germline CDR1 reads MDHEN; CDR2 reads SYDVKM. CDR3 nucleotide sequence: TGTGCCAGCAGTTCCCCTGACAGGGGGATGAGGGGCTACACCTTC. Translated, it gives CASSSPDRGMRGYTF.

The chain employs TRBV2 and TRBJ2-1; no clear D. The length of the CDR3 is 10 residues. The germline CDR1 and CDR2 sequences are SNHLY and FYNNEI. V lost 3 bases, J lost 9 bases, and 3 bases lay in between. CDR3 residues: CASSEGEQFF. The CDR3 DNA reads as TGTGCCAGCAGTGAGGGTGAGCAGTTCTTC.